This T cell receptor beta chain was recorded in a study of shared clonotypes between healthy human individuals (dated by TCRdb to 2018 to 2021). For the study in its entirety: Three men and a couple of women, aged 18 to 49 years, made up the cohort. The study deeply sequenced blood TCR repertoires of five healthy adults to estimate repertoire size and the extent of clonotype sharing between individuals. Each donor's leukapheresis produced roughly between about 0.85 and 10 billion PBMCs. Different laboratories and diverse techniques were used to prepare libraries and sequence TCR repertoires, to increase sequencing depth and limit assay-specific biases. For each donor, CD4 naive and CD4 memory were each run on three plates, CD8 naive on two plates, and CD8 memory on one plate. General study outcomes and caveats: Compared with non-shared clonotypes, clonotypes shared by all four sorted-subset donors had higher generation probabilities. The small number of donors limited the genetic and exposure-history diversity represented. Incomplete sequencing was indicated by rarefaction of sorted-subset datasets, despite the large sequencing depth. Across four donors, around 5% of naive CD4, 3.5% of naive CD8, around 2.1% of memory CD4, and under 0.45% of memory CD8 clonotypes were shared. Naive subsets generally had larger estimated clonotype richness than memory subsets. Sampling was limited to blood, and TCR repertoires in tissue likely differ from TCR repertoires in blood. Based on pairwise subsampling, the degree of clonotype sharing among donors was expected to be affected by sequencing depth.

In the case of this clone: Its antigen is still unknown. Nothing much larger sits one base from this clone, and base qualities are not available.

Using the deep immunoSEQ assay, TCR CDR3 regions were amplified from genomic DNA by multiplex PCR. For each cell subset, the extracted genomic DNA was distributed evenly across all wells of several immunoSEQ 96-well plates, and each plate served as one replicate. For sorted subsets, about 220 ng of genomic DNA, equivalent to about 30,000 T cell genomes, went into each replicate PCR. The purified libraries were quantified using a Qubit 3.0 fluorometer, sized with a Bioanalyzer 2100, and then quantified again using the KAPA Library Quantification kit. A separate single-read 150-cycle Illumina NextSeq 550 flow cell was used to sequence each immunoSEQ 96-well plate. Regarding the original processing steps: Because the immunoSEQ output held only junctional sequences and lacked quality scores, the filtering could not match the filtering applied to full-length reads. Sequences were annotated with PyIR, a Python wrapper for IgBLAST v1.9, using IMGT germline references to assign V/J genes and CDR3. Reads were removed for weak V/J assignments (E-value above 1e-6), missing CDR3, stop codons, out-of-frame junctions, or ambiguous translated residues. A V3J clonotype was defined by an identical inferred V gene, J gene, and CDR3 amino acid sequence. Percentage overlap between repertoires was calculated by dividing the number of shared unique clonotypes by the size of the smaller repertoire. Richness of each repertoire was evaluated using RTK rarefaction, the Chao1 estimator, and Recon v2.1 estimates of unobserved clonotypes. Generation probabilities for all TCRbeta clonotypes obtained by the gDNA method from several donors were computed using OLGA. Sourced from immuneACCESS, this table was stored by TCRdb with only in-frame sequences that have V and J called. A share of the clones is absent; for the studies checked, an unresolved V gene accounts for under half, and the remainder has no known explanation. V and J calls and clone size follow that table, whereas D and trimming were derived from the DNA. The sample table lists about 300,000 clones, roughly 70% of them with a count of one. The ten largest clones capture 10% of the sample.

Trimming takes 5 bases from V and 1 base from J, and the germline ends sit 8 bases apart. The CDR3 runs 14 residues from the cysteine to the phenylalanine. Only the CDR3 DNA is retained, 42 bases long and in frame from the first base. Via the germline V gene, CDR1 is SGHNT and CDR2 YENEEA. Healthy HIV-negative adults with no recently reported acute infections or vaccinations were included as donors. Only Caucasian adults living in Nashville, Tennessee, USA were represented among the donors. CD4+ T cells were enriched through magnetic negative selection, after which naive cells were positively selected on CD45RA and the remaining negative fraction served as the memory subset. Blood was collected by leukapheresis, and PBMCs were isolated by Ficoll-Histopaque density gradient centrifugation and then cryopreserved in liquid nitrogen vapor phase. Analytical flow cytometry was used to check the purity and quantity of each magnetically sorted T cell population. Genomic DNA was isolated from each sorted fraction and quantified by UV absorbance on a Nanodrop 2000c.

The sequenced sample consisted of memory CD4+ T cells sorted from blood. Sample cell subset or site, as interpreted from the label and publication: CD45RA-negative fraction. In this chain, TRBV11-3 is recombined with TRBJ2-2; a tentative D match to TRBD1 spans 6 bases. The sequence derives from a man aged 25 to 40 in good health. The DNA reads as follows: TGTGCCAGCAGCAAAGGGGGGAACACCGGGGAGCTGTTTTTT. This translates into CASSKGGNTGELFF.